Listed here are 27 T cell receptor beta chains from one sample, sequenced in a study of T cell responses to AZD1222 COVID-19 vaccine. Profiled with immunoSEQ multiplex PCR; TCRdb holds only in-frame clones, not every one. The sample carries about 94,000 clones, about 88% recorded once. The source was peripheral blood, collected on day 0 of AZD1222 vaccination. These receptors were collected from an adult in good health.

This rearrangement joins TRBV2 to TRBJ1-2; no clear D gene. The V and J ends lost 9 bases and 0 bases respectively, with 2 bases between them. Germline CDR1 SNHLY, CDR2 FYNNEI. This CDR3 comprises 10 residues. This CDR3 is CASSNYGYTF. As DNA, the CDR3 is TGTGCCAGTTCTAACTATGGCTACACCTTC.

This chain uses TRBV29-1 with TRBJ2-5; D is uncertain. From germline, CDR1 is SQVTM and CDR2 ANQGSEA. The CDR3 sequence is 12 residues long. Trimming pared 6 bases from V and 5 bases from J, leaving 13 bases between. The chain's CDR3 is CSVRDSPETQYF. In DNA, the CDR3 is TGCAGCGTCCGTGACTCCCCGGAGACCCAGTACTTC.

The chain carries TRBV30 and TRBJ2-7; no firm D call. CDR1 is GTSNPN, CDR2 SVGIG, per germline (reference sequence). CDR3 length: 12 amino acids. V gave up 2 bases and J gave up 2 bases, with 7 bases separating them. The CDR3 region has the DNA TGTGCCTGGAGTCGGCAGACCTACGAGCAGTACTTC. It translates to CAWSRQTYEQYF.

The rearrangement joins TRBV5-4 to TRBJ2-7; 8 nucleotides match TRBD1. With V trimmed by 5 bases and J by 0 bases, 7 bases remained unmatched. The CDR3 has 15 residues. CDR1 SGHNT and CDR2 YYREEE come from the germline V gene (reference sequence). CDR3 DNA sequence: TGTGCCAGCAGGGCCGGGACAGGCAACTCCTACGAGCAGTACTTC. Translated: CASRAGTGNSYEQYF.

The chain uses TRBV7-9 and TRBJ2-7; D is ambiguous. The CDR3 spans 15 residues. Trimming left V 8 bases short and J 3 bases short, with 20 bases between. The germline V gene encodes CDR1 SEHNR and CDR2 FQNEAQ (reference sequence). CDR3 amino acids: CASSDFASIIYEQYF. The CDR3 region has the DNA TGTGCCAGCTCCGACTTTGCGTCGATTATCTACGAGCAGTACTTC.

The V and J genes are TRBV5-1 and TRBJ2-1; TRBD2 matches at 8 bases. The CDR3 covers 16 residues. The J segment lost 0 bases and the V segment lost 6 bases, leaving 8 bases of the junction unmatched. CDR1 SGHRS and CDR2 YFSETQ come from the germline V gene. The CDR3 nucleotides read TGCGCCAGCACCCCGGGGGGGACACTCTCCTACAATGAGCAGTTCTTC. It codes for CASTPGGTLSYNEQFF.

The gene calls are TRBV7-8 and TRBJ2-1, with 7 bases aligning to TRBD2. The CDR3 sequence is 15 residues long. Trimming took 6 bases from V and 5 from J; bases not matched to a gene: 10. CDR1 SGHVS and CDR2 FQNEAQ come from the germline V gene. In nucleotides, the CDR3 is TGTGCCAGCAGGGGGAAAAGACTAGCAAACAATGAGCAGTTCTTC. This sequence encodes CASRGKRLANNEQFF.

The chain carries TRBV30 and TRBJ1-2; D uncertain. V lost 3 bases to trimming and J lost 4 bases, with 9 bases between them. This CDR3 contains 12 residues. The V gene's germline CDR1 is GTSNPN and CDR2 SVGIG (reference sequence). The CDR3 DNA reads TGTGCCTGGAGAGGGCCGGGCTATGGCTACACCTTC. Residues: CAWRGPGYGYTF. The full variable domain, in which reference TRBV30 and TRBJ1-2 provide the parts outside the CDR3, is SQTIHQWPATLVQPVGSPLSLECTVEGTSNPNLYWYRQAAGRGLQLLFYSVGIGQISSEVPQNLSASRPQDRQFILSSKKLLLSDSGFYLCAWRGPGYGYTFGSGTRLTVV.

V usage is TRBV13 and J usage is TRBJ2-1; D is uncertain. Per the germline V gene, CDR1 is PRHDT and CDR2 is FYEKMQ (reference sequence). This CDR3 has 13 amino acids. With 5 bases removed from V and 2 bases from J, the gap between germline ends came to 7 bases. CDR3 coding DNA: TGTGCCAGCAGCCGAACAACCTACAATGAGCAGTTCTTC. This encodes CASSRTTYNEQFF.

CDR3 in amino acids: CASSNPQDRPSYGYTF. Here the CDR3 DNA reads TGTGCCAGTAGTAACCCCCAGGACAGACCCTCCTATGGCTACACCTTC. The chain combines TRBV19 with TRBJ1-2, with a possible D match to TRBD1 (6 bases). V was pared by 4 bases and J by 4 bases, with 19 bases between. This CDR3 comprises 16 residues. Looked up from germline, CDR1 is LNHDA and CDR2 is SQIVND (reference sequence).

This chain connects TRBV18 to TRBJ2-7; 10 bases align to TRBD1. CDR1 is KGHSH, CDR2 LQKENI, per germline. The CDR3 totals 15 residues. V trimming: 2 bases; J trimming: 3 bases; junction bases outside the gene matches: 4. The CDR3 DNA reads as TGTGCCAGCTCACCAGCCGGGACAGGGGTCTACGAGCAGTACTTC. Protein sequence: CASSPAGTGVYEQYF.

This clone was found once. CDR3 DNA: TGTGCCAGCAGTCCCACAAGGGGTGGGGGCACTGAAGCTTTCTTT. This gives the protein CASSPTRGGGTEAFF. The V call is TRBV6-5, the J call TRBJ1-1; D is perhaps TRBD1 (5 bases). The CDR3 covers 15 residues. Germline values: CDR1 MNHEY, CDR2 SVGAGI. V was shortened by 5 bases and J by 4 bases, with 17 bases between the two germline ends.

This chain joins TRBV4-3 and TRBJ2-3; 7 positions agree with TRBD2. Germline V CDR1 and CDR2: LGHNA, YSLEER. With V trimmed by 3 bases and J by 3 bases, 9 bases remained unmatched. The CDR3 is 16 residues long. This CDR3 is CASSQGRGDRTDTQYF. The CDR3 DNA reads TGCGCCAGCAGCCAGGGACGGGGGGATCGGACAGATACGCAGTATTTT.

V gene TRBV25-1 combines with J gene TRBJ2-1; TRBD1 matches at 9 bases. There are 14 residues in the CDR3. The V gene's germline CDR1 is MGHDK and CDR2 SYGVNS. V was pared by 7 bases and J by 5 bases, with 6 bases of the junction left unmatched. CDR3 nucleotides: TGTGCCAGCATCGGGGGACAGGGTAACAATGAGCAGTTCTTC. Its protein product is CASIGGQGNNEQFF.

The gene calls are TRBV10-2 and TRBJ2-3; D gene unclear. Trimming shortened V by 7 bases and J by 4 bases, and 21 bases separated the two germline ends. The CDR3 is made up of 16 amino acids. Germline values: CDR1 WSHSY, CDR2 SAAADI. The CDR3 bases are TGCGCCAGCATTGCGCTGGTGGAGTCGGCCGCAGATACGCAGTATTTT. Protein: CASIALVESAADTQYF.

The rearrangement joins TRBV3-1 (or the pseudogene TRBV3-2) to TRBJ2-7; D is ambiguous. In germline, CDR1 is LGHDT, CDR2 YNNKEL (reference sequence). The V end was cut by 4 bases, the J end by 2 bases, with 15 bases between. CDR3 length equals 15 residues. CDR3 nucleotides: TGTGCCAGCAGCCCTTCTTGGACGGTCACCTACGAGCAGTACTTC. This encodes CASSPSWTVTYEQYF.

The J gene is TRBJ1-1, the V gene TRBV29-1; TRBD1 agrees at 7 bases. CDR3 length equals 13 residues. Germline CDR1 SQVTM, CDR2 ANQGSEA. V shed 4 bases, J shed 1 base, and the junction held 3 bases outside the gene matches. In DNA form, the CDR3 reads TGCAGCGTTGCCCGGGACAGGAACACTGAAGCTTTCTTT. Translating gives CSVARDRNTEAFF. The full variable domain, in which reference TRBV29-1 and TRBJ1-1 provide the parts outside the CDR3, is SAVISQKPSRDICQRGTSLTIQCQVDSQVTMMFWYRQQPGQSLTLIATANQGSEATYESGFVIDKFPISRPNLTFSTLTVSNMSPEDSSIYLCSVARDRNTEAFFGQGTRLTVV.

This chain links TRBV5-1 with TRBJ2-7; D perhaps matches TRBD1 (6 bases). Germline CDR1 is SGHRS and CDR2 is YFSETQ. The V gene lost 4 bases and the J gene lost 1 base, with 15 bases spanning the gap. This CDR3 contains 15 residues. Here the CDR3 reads CASSPGTGTSYEQYF. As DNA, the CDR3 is TGCGCCAGCAGCCCGGGAACAGGGACATCCTACGAGCAGTACTTC.

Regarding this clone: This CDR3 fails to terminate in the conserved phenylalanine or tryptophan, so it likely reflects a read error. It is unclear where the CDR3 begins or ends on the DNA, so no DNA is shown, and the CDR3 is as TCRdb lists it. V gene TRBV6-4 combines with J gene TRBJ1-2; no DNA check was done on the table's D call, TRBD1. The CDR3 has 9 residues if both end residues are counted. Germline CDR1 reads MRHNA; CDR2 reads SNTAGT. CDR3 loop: CASGGGADG.

CDR3 DNA: TGCGCCAGCAGCTTGGGGGTCACCCAGAGGGAGACCCAGTACTTC. Protein sequence: CASSLGVTQRETQYF. This sequence joins TRBV5-1 and TRBJ2-5; D ambiguous. The V end was cut by 0 bases, the J end by 5 bases, with 14 bases between. The CDR3 is 15 amino acids. Germline CDR1 and CDR2: SGHRS and YFSETQ.

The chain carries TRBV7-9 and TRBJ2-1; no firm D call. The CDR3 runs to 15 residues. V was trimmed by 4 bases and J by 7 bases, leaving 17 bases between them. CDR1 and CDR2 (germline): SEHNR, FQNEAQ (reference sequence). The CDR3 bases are TGTGCCAGCAGCTATGAAGGGCTATTAGTAAATGAGCAGTTCTTC. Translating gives CASSYEGLLVNEQFF.

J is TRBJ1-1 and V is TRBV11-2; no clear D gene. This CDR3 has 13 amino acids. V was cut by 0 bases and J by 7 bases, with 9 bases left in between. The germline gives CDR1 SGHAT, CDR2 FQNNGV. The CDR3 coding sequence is TGTGCCAGCAGCTTAGATCTCCGGGATGAAGCTTTCTTT. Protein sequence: CASSLDLRDEAFF.

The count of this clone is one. The CDR3 region is CATSRDRGAGNTIYF. In nucleotides, the CDR3 is TGTGCCACCAGCAGAGATCGGGGGGCTGGAAACACCATATATTTT. The chain carries TRBV15 and TRBJ1-3; D might be TRBD1 (5 bases). Germline-derived CDR1 and CDR2 are LNHNV and YYDKDF (reference sequence). Trimming cost V 0 bases and J 2 bases, with 8 bases left between them. The CDR3 has 15 amino acids.

As DNA, the CDR3 is TGTGCCAGCAGTGACGGGACACAAGGGTACAATGAGCAGTTCTTC. It codes for CASSDGTQGYNEQFF. The rearrangement links TRBV6-4 to TRBJ2-1, with D maybe TRBD1 (6 bases). This CDR3 region has 15 residues. V was pared by 2 bases and J by 4 bases, with 12 bases between. Germline V lookup: CDR1 MRHNA, CDR2 SNTAGT.

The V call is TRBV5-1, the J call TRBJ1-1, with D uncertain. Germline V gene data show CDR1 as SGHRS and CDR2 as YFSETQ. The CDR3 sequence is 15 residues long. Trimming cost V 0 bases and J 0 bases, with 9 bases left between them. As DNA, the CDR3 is TGCGCCAGCAGCTTGGGACACCTTTTGAACACTGAAGCTTTCTTT. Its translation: CASSLGHLLNTEAFF.

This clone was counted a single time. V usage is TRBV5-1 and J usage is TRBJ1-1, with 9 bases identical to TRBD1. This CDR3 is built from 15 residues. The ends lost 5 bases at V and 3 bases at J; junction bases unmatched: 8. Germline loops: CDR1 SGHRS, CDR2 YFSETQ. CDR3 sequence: CASSWDRVEDTEAFF. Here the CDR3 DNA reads TGCGCCAGCAGTTGGGACAGGGTGGAGGACACTGAAGCTTTCTTT.

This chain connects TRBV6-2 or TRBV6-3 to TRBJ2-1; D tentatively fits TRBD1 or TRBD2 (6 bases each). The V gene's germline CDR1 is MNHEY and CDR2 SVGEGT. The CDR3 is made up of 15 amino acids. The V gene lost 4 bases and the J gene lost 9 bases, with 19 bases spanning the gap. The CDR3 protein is CASSWGATLYGEQFF. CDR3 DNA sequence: TGTGCCAGCAGTTGGGGGGCTACATTATACGGTGAGCAGTTCTTC.